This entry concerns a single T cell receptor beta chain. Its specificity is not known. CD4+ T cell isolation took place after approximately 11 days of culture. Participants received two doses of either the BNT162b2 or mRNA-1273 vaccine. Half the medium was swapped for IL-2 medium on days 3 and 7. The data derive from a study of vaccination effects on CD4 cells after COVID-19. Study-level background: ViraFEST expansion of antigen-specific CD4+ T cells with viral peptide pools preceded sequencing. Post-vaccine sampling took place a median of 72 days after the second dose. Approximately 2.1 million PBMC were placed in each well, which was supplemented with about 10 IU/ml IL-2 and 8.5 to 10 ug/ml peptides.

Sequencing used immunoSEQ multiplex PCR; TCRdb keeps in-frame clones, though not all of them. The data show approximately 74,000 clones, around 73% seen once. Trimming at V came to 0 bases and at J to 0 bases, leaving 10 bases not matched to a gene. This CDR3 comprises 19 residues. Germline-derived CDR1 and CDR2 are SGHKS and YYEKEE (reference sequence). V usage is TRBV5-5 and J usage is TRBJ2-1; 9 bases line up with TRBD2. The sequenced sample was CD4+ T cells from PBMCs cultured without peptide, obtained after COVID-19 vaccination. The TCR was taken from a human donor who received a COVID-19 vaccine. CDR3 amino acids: CASSLDASGVYSSYNEQFF. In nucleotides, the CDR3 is TGTGCCAGCAGCTTGGATGCTAGCGGGGTCTATAGCTCCTACAATGAGCAGTTCTTC.